Below, 24 T cell receptor beta chains from the same sample are listed, as sequenced in a study of cytomegalovirus exposure and HLA in healthy donors. The PCR contained 60 Vbeta and 13 Jbeta primers. Generated by immunoSEQ multiplex PCR, the TCRdb table keeps only in-frame clones and is missing some. The sample includes 85,000 to 130,000 clones, over 60% seen only once; the top ten take roughly 4%. Sequenced sample: PBMCs. The receptors here all came from a female donor in good health and CMV-seropositive.

This clone was recorded once. The chain combines TRBV29-1 with TRBJ2-3, with 9 bases lining up with TRBD2. The V segment lost 8 bases and the J segment 2 bases; nucleotides outside the gene matches: 5. CDR1 SQVTM and CDR2 ANQGSEA come from the germline V gene. The CDR3 is 13 amino acids. CDR3 in amino acids: CSSRLAATDTQYF. CDR3 nucleotides: TGCAGCTCGCGACTAGCGGCCACAGATACGCAGTATTTT.

The chain is built from TRBV10-3 and TRBJ2-7; 9 nucleotides align to TRBD1. Germline values: CDR1 ENHRY, CDR2 SYGVKD. The V and J ends lost 8 bases and 7 bases, in that order; junction bases with no gene match: 9. CDR3 length: 13 amino acids. The CDR3 DNA reads as TGTGCCATCCGACTCCGGGACAGGGCTGAGCAGTACTTC. Translated: CAIRLRDRAEQYF.

This clone occurred once. The rearrangement joins TRBV19 to TRBJ1-5; 9 nucleotides line up with TRBD1. With V trimmed by 10 bases and J by 1 base, 8 bases remained unmatched. Germline CDR1 is LNHDA and CDR2 is SQIVND (reference sequence). CDR3 size: 15 residues. The CDR3 reads CATRKQGASNQPQHF. The DNA for the CDR3 is TGTGCCACAAGAAAACAGGGGGCGAGCAATCAGCCCCAGCATTTT.

This sequence joins TRBV6-1 and TRBJ1-4; D is undetermined. V was shortened by 6 bases and J by 3 bases, with 5 bases between the two germline ends. Germline V CDR1 and CDR2: MNHNS, SASEGT. This CDR3 spans 12 amino acids. The DNA of the CDR3 is TGTGCCAGCAGGGCGGCTAATGAAAAACTGTTTTTT. The encoded protein is CASRAANEKLFF.

The chain carries TRBV19 and TRBJ1-6, with D hard to call. The CDR3 runs to 13 residues. CDR1 is LNHDA and CDR2 is SQIVND in the germline V gene (reference sequence). Trimming cost V 6 bases and J 7 bases, with 10 bases left between them. CDR3 loop: CASSNQRNSPLHF. CDR3 DNA: TGTGCCAGTAGCAACCAGAGGAATTCACCCCTCCACTTT.

This clone was detected a few times. V usage is TRBV4-3 and J usage is TRBJ1-5, with 9 bases identical to TRBD1. Germline loops: CDR1 LGHNA, CDR2 YSLEER. The CDR3 runs 18 residues. After removal of 0 bases from V and 4 bases from J, the junction contained 10 bases not matched to a gene. The CDR3: CASSQEVAGTGFNQPQHF. In DNA, the CDR3 is TGCGCCAGCAGCCAAGAAGTGGCCGGGACAGGGTTTAATCAGCCCCAGCATTTT.

The chain couples TRBV6-5 to TRBJ2-5; 9 bases fit TRBD1. CDR3 size: 16 residues. CDR1 is MNHEY, CDR2 SVGAGI, per germline. The V gene end was trimmed by 0 bases and the J gene end by 5 bases; junction bases not matched to a gene: 7. The CDR3 sequence is CASSYSGTGRMETQYF. As DNA, the CDR3 is TGTGCCAGCAGTTACTCCGGGACAGGGAGGATGGAGACCCAGTACTTC.

The genes are TRBV5-4 and TRBJ2-7; perhaps TRBD2 as D (6 bases). There are 13 residues in the CDR3. Germline CDR1 and CDR2: SGHNT and YYREEE (reference sequence). V was clipped by 7 bases and J by 4 bases, with 15 bases between them. The CDR3 reads CASGLGGGYEQYF. CDR3 bases: TGTGCCAGCGGCCTTGGGGGAGGTTACGAGCAGTACTTC.

The chain recombines TRBV19 with TRBJ2-5; 7 nucleotides align to TRBD2. The germline CDR1 and CDR2 sequences are LNHDA and SQIVND (reference sequence). This CDR3 spans 13 amino acids. V shed 6 bases, J shed 5 bases, and the junction held 6 bases outside the gene matches. CDR3: CASRRSGAETQYF. CDR3 coding DNA: TGTGCCAGTAGGCGAAGCGGGGCGGAGACCCAGTACTTC.

The rearrangement links TRBV10-3 to TRBJ1-2; D remains unclear. The germline gives CDR1 ENHRY, CDR2 SYGVKD. V was clipped by 7 bases and J by 2 bases, with 8 bases between them. The CDR3 loop spans 12 amino acids. The CDR3 bases are TGTGCCATCAAGGGCGGGAACTATGGCTACACCTTC. Protein: CAIKGGNYGYTF.

This rearrangement joins TRBV6-1 to TRBJ1-6, with D possibly matching TRBD1 (5 bases). CDR1 is MNHNS and CDR2 is SASEGT in the germline V gene. With 6 bases removed from V and 7 bases from J, the gap between germline ends came to 13 bases. This CDR3 has 14 residues. The CDR3 coding sequence is TGTGCCAGCAGGGGGGGGTCTAGGAATTCACCCCTCCACTTT. This translates into CASRGGSRNSPLHF.

The rearrangement uses TRBV18 and TRBJ2-7; maybe TRBD1 (6 bases). Trimming took 3 bases from V and 3 from J, leaving 15 bases between them. The CDR3 runs 15 residues. The V gene's germline CDR1 is KGHSH and CDR2 LQKENI. CDR3 in amino acids: CASSPTTGFLYEQYF. CDR3 coding DNA: TGTGCCAGCTCACCCACCACAGGGTTCCTCTACGAGCAGTACTTC.

The chain couples TRBV7-7 to TRBJ2-5, with 12 bases identical to TRBD2. This CDR3 region has 15 residues. Trimming took 1 base from V and 5 from J; bases not matched to a gene: 2. Germline values: CDR1 SSHAT, CDR2 FNYEAQ (reference sequence). CDR3 bases: TGTGCCAGCAGCTTAGAGGGGACTAGCGGGGAGACCCAGTACTTC. It yields the protein CASSLEGTSGETQYF.

This sequence joins TRBV5-1 and TRBJ2-3; TRBD1 might be the D (7 bases). V lost 0 bases and J lost 3, with 14 bases in between. This CDR3 has 16 residues. Germline V gene lookup returns CDR1 SGHRS and CDR2 YFSETQ. The CDR3 loop reads CASSLDRGGGTDTQYF. The CDR3 DNA is TGCGCCAGCAGCTTGGACAGGGGAGGTGGAACAGATACGCAGTATTTT.

The genes are TRBV6-5 and TRBJ2-1; D not certain. This CDR3 region has 11 residues. CDR1 and CDR2 from the germline V gene are MNHEY and SVGAGI. Trimming pared 8 bases from V and 7 bases from J, leaving 9 bases between. The CDR3 is CASWANNEQFF. CDR3 DNA: TGTGCCAGCTGGGCTAATAATGAGCAGTTCTTC.

The chain carries TRBV7-2 and TRBJ2-5; D is unclear. Germline V gives CDR1 SGHTA, CDR2 FQGNSA. Trimming removed 1 base from V and 2 bases from J, with 5 bases in between. The CDR3 loop spans 13 amino acids. CDR3 region: CASSLGQQETQYF. CDR3 sequence (DNA): TGTGCCAGCAGCTTAGGGCAACAAGAGACCCAGTACTTC.

This sequence joins TRBV5-8 and TRBJ2-3; perhaps TRBD1 as D (5 bases). Between the trimmed V and J ends, which lost 0 bases and 0 bases, there was a span of 8 bases. This CDR3 region has 15 residues. The V gene's germline CDR1 is SGHTS and CDR2 YDEGEE. The CDR3 spells CASSLGQGSTDTQYF. The DNA of the CDR3 is TGTGCCAGCAGCTTGGGGCAGGGAAGCACAGATACGCAGTATTTT.

The J gene is TRBJ2-1, the V gene TRBV5-4; TRBD2 agrees at 7 bases. The CDR3 spans 15 residues. Per the germline V gene, CDR1 is SGHNT and CDR2 is YYREEE (reference sequence). The J segment lost 2 bases and the V segment lost 3 bases, leaving 5 bases of the junction unmatched. The CDR3 loop is CASSSGTTPYNEQFF. The CDR3 nucleotides are TGTGCCAGCAGCTCTGGGACTACGCCCTACAATGAGCAGTTCTTC.

The V and J genes are TRBV6-1 and TRBJ1-5; 7 positions agree with TRBD1. J was trimmed by 6 bases and V by 5 bases; bases with no gene match: 4. The V gene's germline CDR1 is MNHNS and CDR2 SASEGT. This CDR3 is built from 13 residues. This CDR3 reads CASSTGESQPQHF. The CDR3 DNA sequence: TGTGCCAGCAGTACAGGGGAGTCTCAGCCCCAGCATTTT.

This clone was recorded only once. The V gene is TRBV18, the J gene TRBJ1-1; TRBD1 aligns across 7 bases. The CDR3 loop spans 15 amino acids. In germline, CDR1 is KGHSH, CDR2 LQKENI. The V gene end was trimmed by 6 bases and the J gene end by 8 bases; junction bases not matched to a gene: 15. This CDR3 reads CASSQGQSLVLEAFF. The CDR3 DNA is TGTGCCAGCTCTCAGGGACAGTCCCTAGTGTTAGAAGCTTTCTTT.

The chain links TRBV7-2 to TRBJ2-7; maybe TRBD2 (6 bases). Germline V lookup: CDR1 SGHTA, CDR2 FQGNSA. The CDR3 extends over 15 amino acids. The V end lost 1 base, the J end lost 3 bases, and 13 bases lay between the germline ends. The DNA of the CDR3 is TGTGCCAGCAGCTTAGTGGTGGGAGGTCACTACGAGCAGTACTTC. This gives the protein CASSLVVGGHYEQYF.

J is TRBJ2-3 and V is TRBV5-1, with 8 bases identical to TRBD2. The CDR3 extends over 15 amino acids. V lost 3 bases to trimming and J lost 2 bases; unmatched junction nucleotides: 5. Germline CDR1 is SGHRS and CDR2 is YFSETQ. The CDR3 sequence: CASSSTSAFTDTQYF. The CDR3, as DNA: TGCGCCAGCAGCTCGACTAGCGCGTTCACAGATACGCAGTATTTT. Drawing the rest from reference TRBV5-1 and TRBJ2-3, the complete variable domain is KAGVTQTPRYLIKTRGQQVTLSCSPISGHRSVSWYQQTPGQGLQFLFEYFSETQRNKGNFPGRFSGRQFSNSRSEMNVSTLELGDSALYLCASSSTSAFTDTQYFGPGTRLTVL.

The chain joins TRBV6-6 to TRBJ1-4; tentatively, D is TRBD1 (5 bases). CDR1 and CDR2 from the germline V gene are MNHNY and SVGAGI (reference sequence). V was trimmed by 6 bases and J by 8 bases, leaving 7 bases between them. This CDR3 is built from 11 residues. In nucleotides, the CDR3 is TGTGCCAGCAGGGGGGGAGAAAAACTGTTTTTT. Encoded protein: CASRGGEKLFF.

The chain employs TRBV9 and TRBJ1-2; 7 positions agree with TRBD1. Germline CDR1 SGDLS, CDR2 YYNGEE. The CDR3 extends over 16 amino acids. With 3 bases clipped from V and 1 base from J, the junction kept 9 bases outside the gene matches. In DNA form, the CDR3 reads TGTGCCAGCAGCGGACAGGGTCGCCACGGTAACTATGGCTACACCTTC. Translating it yields CASSGQGRHGNYGYTF.